This is a list of T cell receptor beta chains from one sample in a study of shared clonotypes between healthy human individuals. TCRdb's copy holds only in-frame clones and misses some; the assay was immunoSEQ multiplex PCR. The sample gives over 1.5 million clones, 95% to 99% of which show up once; about 0.45% is in the top ten. The specimen sequenced was naive CD4+ T cells sorted from blood. These receptor sequences come from a man aged 25 to 40 in good health. Each CDR3 is given with its conserved first and last residue. D genes are given only for firm matches. Not every row has a clone size; where given, it reads once, few, many or a size class.

d_call	v_call	clone_size	j_call	cdr3_aa	cdr3_nt
NA	TRBV29-1	once	TRBJ1-4	CSAGHREKLFF	TGCAGCGCAGGGCACCGTGAAAAACTGTTTTTT
TRBD2	TRBV18	NA	TRBJ2-5	CASSPTAGGETQYF	TGTGCCAGCTCACCAACTGCGGGAGGGGAGACCCAGTACTTC
NA	TRBV19	NA	TRBJ2-1	CASTGSGYNEQFF	TGTGCCAGTACGGGTAGCGGTTACAATGAGCAGTTCTTC
NA	TRBV18	NA	TRBJ2-7	CASSPSPPGASYEQYF	TGTGCCAGCTCACCATCACCCCCGGGGGCGTCTTACGAGCAGTACTTC
NA	TRBV29-1	NA	TRBJ1-2	CSVVGAEPGYTF	TGCAGCGTTGTCGGGGCAGAGCCTGGCTACACCTTC
NA	TRBV9	NA	TRBJ2-1	CASSGTLGVNEQFF	TGTGCCAGCAGCGGAACGTTGGGGGTCAATGAGCAGTTCTTC
NA	TRBV19	NA	TRBJ1-5	CASRGTMTPNQPQHF	TGTGCCAGTAGAGGCACAATGACCCCCAATCAGCCCCAGCATTTT
NA	TRBV11-2	NA	TRBJ2-1	CASSLSALMRHEQFF	TGTGCCAGCAGCTTATCGGCCCTTATGAGGCATGAGCAGTTCTTC
TRBD2	TRBV2	NA	TRBJ2-7	CAGAGTSAYEQYF	TGTGCCGGAGCCGGGACTAGTGCCTACGAGCAGTACTTC
NA	TRBV6-5	once	TRBJ1-3	CASSYSIQGGWTIYF	TGTGCCAGCAGTTACTCGATACAGGGAGGATGGACCATATATTTT
NA	TRBV28	NA	TRBJ2-7	CASRSGGSYEQYF	TGTGCCAGCAGATCAGGGGGGTCCTACGAGCAGTACTTC
NA	TRBV7-2	NA	TRBJ1-1	CASRWGPRLEAFF	TGTGCCAGCAGGTGGGGACCGCGCCTTGAAGCTTTCTTT
NA	TRBV18	NA	TRBJ1-5	CASSREGRRNQPQHF	TGTGCCAGCTCACGGGAAGGGCGGCGCAATCAGCCCCAGCATTTT
NA	TRBV5-1	NA	TRBJ2-3	CASSLWAGGTDTQYF	TGCGCCAGCAGCTTATGGGCAGGGGGCACAGATACGCAGTATTTT
TRBD1	TRBV28	NA	TRBJ1-2	CASEFALVGTGNSRGGYTF	TGTGCCAGCGAGTTTGCGCTTGTGGGGACAGGGAATTCAAGAGGAGGCTACACCTTC
NA	TRBV6-6	NA	TRBJ2-7	CASSYAYLEQYF	TGTGCCAGCAGTTACGCCTACCTCGAGCAGTACTTC
TRBD1	TRBV6-1	NA	TRBJ2-5	CASSEGARGETQYF	TGTGCCAGCAGTGAAGGTGCCAGGGGGGAGACCCAGTACTTC
TRBD2	TRBV10-3	NA	TRBJ2-7	CAISQDVVGLANYEQYF	TGTGCCATCAGTCAGGATGTGGTGGGACTAGCGAACTACGAGCAGTACTTC